What follows are 16 T cell receptor beta chains derived from one specimen sequenced in a study of regulatory T cells in long-lasting Graves disease. Time point defined: persistent/refractory GD, antithyroid drugs over 5 years with positive TRAb. Extracted PBMC RNA gave rise to the TCR library. Arm-PCR of CDR3 regions and iRepertoire HTBI primers were the basis on which TCR beta libraries were built. TCRdb fed the multiplex PCR reads into MiXCR, producing one record per CDR3 protein. The sample yields 400,000 or so distinct CDR3 sequences, around 20% seen once. The sample was peripheral blood mononuclear cells (PBMCs), taken when the disease was refractory, from a patient treated with antithyroid drugs. Every receptor here comes from a female donor with Graves disease.

This clonotype was counted ten times or more. The chain links TRBV9 to TRBJ2-7; 10 bases agree with TRBD2. V was clipped by 3 bases and J by 6 bases; unmatched bases: 6. This CDR3 spans 14 amino acids. CDR1 is SGDLS, CDR2 YYNGEE, per germline. Here the CDR3 reads CASSALAGVGEQYF. The CDR3 nucleotides read TGTGCCAGCAGCGCCCTAGCGGGAGTCGGCGAGCAGTACTTC.

This clonotype came up a few times. The chain carries TRBV12-3 or TRBV12-4 and TRBJ1-2, with 9 bases fitting TRBD1. The CDR3 sequence is 14 residues long. Trimming at V came to 4 bases and at J to 4 bases, leaving 4 bases not matched to a gene. The CDR3 sequence is CASSYEGQGYGYTF. The CDR3, as DNA: TGTGCCAGCAGTTACGAGGGACAGGGCTATGGCTACACCTTC.

In its sample, this clonotype was seen a few times. This chain links TRBV20-1 with TRBJ2-7; 7 nucleotides agree with TRBD1. CDR1 is DFQATT and CDR2 is SNEGSKA in the germline V gene (reference sequence). The CDR3 totals 13 residues. The V gene end was trimmed by 6 bases and the J gene end by 0 bases; junction bases not matched to a gene: 5. The CDR3 nucleotides read TGCAGTGCCCGACAGGGAAACTCCTACGAGCAGTACTTC. This gives the protein CSARQGNSYEQYF.

This chain connects TRBV5-5 to TRBJ2-2; D is unresolved. Germline CDR1 and CDR2: SGHKS and YYEKEE (reference sequence). Trimming removed 3 bases at V and 6 bases at J, with 12 bases between. The CDR3 spans 14 residues. CDR3: CASSSQVSPGELFF. CDR3 DNA: TGTGCCAGCAGCTCTCAGGTTTCCCCCGGGGAGCTGTTTTTT.

This clonotype was detected ten times or more. The CDR3 loop reads CASSLGVGQGSEPQHF. The CDR3, as DNA: TGTGCCAGTAGTCTCGGCGTTGGACAGGGGTCCGAGCCCCAGCATTTT. The genes are TRBV19 and TRBJ1-5; TRBD1 matches at 9 bases. The junction had 13 bases not matched to a gene; V was cut back by 5 bases and J by 8 bases. This CDR3 has 16 residues. Germline CDR1 reads LNHDA; CDR2 reads SQIVND (reference sequence).

The V gene is TRBV25-1, the J gene TRBJ2-6; TRBD1 agrees at 7 bases. The CDR3 has 17 residues. Looked up from germline, CDR1 is MGHDK and CDR2 is SYGVNS. Trimming took 3 bases from V and 1 from J; bases not matched to a gene: 6. The CDR3 spells CASSERGRRSGANVLTF. As DNA, the CDR3 is TGTGCCAGCAGTGAGAGGGGGCGACGATCTGGGGCCAACGTCCTGACTTTC.

This clonotype was seen only a few times. The gene calls are TRBV6-1 and TRBJ1-1; D may be TRBD1 (5 bases). V was pared by 5 bases and J by 4 bases, with 23 bases between. Germline V CDR1 and CDR2: MNHNS, SASEGT. This CDR3 comprises 17 residues. The CDR3 region is CASSTQRQRQRGTEAFF. In DNA, the CDR3 is TGTGCCAGCAGTACTCAGCGACAGCGCCAAAGGGGCACTGAAGCTTTCTTT.

The chain links TRBV6-2 or TRBV6-3 to TRBJ1-5; 8 bases map to TRBD1. CDR1 and CDR2 (germline): MNHEY, SVGEGT. The CDR3 spans 16 residues. Trimming at V came to 10 bases and at J to 1 base, leaving 12 bases not matched to a gene. CDR3 sequence (DNA): TGTGCCACCAGACCTGGACAGGGCAGAAGCAATCAGCCCCAGCATTTT. It yields the protein CATRPGQGRSNQPQHF.

This clonotype was seen repeatedly, ten times or more. The rearrangement uses TRBV2 and TRBJ2-5; tentatively, D is TRBD1 (6 bases). From germline, CDR1 is SNHLY and CDR2 FYNNEI. The CDR3 loop spans 15 amino acids. Trimming cost V 0 bases and J 3 bases, with 11 bases left between them. The CDR3 DNA sequence: TGTGCCAGCAGTGAAGCGCTCGGGACAAAAGAGACCCAGTACTTC. Protein: CASSEALGTKETQYF. Complete variable domain (other parts from reference TRBV2 and TRBJ2-5): EPEVTQTPSHQVTQMGQEVILRCVPISNHLYFYWYRQILGQKVEFLVSFYNNEISEKSEIFDDQFSVERPDGSNFTLKIRSTKLEDSAMYFCASSEALGTKETQYFGPGTRLLVL.

The rearrangement links TRBV30 to TRBJ1-4; no clear D. Trimming cost V 3 bases and J 6 bases, with 5 bases left between them. The germline V gene has CDR1 GTSNPN and CDR2 SVGIG (reference sequence). The CDR3 covers 11 residues. As DNA, the CDR3 is TGTGCCTGGAGGAGGGATGAAAAACTGTTTTTT. It codes for CAWRRDEKLFF.

CDR3 nucleotide sequence: TGCAGTGCTAGAGATCTCGGCAGGGGAGCCTACGAGCAGTACTTC. Its translation: CSARDLGRGAYEQYF. The chain employs TRBV20-1 and TRBJ2-7; a possible D gene is TRBD1 (6 bases). The germline gives CDR1 DFQATT, CDR2 SNEGSKA (reference sequence). CDR3 size: 15 residues. The germline V and J ends were trimmed by 0 bases and 2 bases, with 14 bases remaining between them.

With respect to this clonotype: Sequence at one end of the junction differs from germline and may be a read error. V usage is TRBV5-1 and J usage is TRBJ1-1; D is perhaps TRBD1 (6 bases). The CDR3 runs 14 residues. Germline V gives CDR1 SGHRS, CDR2 YFSETQ. This CDR3 is CASSLLGGNTGAFF. In nucleotides, the CDR3 is TGCGCCAGCAGCTTGTTAGGGGGGAACACTGGAGCTTTCTTT.

The rearrangement uses TRBV6-2 or TRBV6-3 and TRBJ2-5; tentative D call: TRBD2 (6 bases). V lost 5 bases and J 5 bases, leaving 15 bases between the germline ends. Germline V gives CDR1 MNHEY, CDR2 SVGEGT. This CDR3 comprises 14 residues. In DNA, the CDR3 is TGTGCCAGCAGTGAGGCGACTAGGAGGGAGACCCAGTACTTC. It yields the protein CASSEATRRETQYF.

This clonotype was recorded a few times. The V and J genes are TRBV6-1 and TRBJ1-2; D gene unclear. The CDR3 has 15 residues. Germline assignment: CDR1 MNHNS and CDR2 SASEGT. Trimming left V 4 bases short and J 4 bases short, with 16 bases between. CDR3 nucleotides: TGTGCCAGCAGTGCCATCGGCGGGCAGGTCTATGGCTACACCTTC. It yields the protein CASSAIGGQVYGYTF.

The chain couples TRBV19 to TRBJ1-2; D gene uncertain. The germline V gene encodes CDR1 LNHDA and CDR2 SQIVND (reference sequence). This CDR3 comprises 13 residues. V was pared by 5 bases and J by 4 bases, with 11 bases between. The CDR3 loop reads CASSRADFYGYTF. The CDR3 DNA reads as TGTGCCAGTAGTCGGGCAGACTTCTATGGCTACACCTTC.

The table lists this clonotype with many counts. This chain joins TRBV7-2 and TRBJ2-7; 15 bases line up with TRBD2. Germline V gene data show CDR1 as SGHTA and CDR2 as FQGNSA. The CDR3 has 15 residues. The V gene end was trimmed by 5 bases and the J gene end by 6 bases; junction bases not matched to a gene: 5. The CDR3: CASSTRTSGRGEQYF. The CDR3 region has the DNA TGTGCCAGCAGCACCCGGACTAGCGGGAGGGGCGAGCAGTACTTC.